This T cell receptor (beta chain) was obtained from a study of blood T cell repertoires in COVID-19. V was shortened by 6 bases and J by 6 bases, with 5 bases between the two germline ends. This CDR3 has 9 amino acids. Germline-derived CDR1 and CDR2 are SQVTM and ANQGSEA. The table came from immunoSEQ multiplex PCR; TCRdb's copy has only in-frame clones and leaves some out. The sample has fewer than 400,000 clones, 80% to 90% seen once. The TCR was taken from a man aged 30-40 years who had recovered from COVID-19. The sequencing sample was made of PBMCs or T cells enriched from blood (not recorded which). The V gene is TRBV29-1, the J gene TRBJ1-2, with D hard to call. CDR3 in DNA: TGCAGCGTCTACGATGGCTACACCTTC. It is translated as CSVYDGYTF.